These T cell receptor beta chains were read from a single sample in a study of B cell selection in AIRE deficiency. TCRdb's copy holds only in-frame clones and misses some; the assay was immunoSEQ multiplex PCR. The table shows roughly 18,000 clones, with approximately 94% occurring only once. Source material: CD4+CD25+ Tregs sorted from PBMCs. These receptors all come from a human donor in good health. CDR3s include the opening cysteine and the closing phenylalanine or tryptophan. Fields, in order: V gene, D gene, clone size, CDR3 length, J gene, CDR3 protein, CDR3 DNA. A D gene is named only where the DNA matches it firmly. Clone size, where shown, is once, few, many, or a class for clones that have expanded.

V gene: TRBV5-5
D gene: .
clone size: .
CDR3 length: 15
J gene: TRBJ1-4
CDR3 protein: CASSWSPGEDEKLFF
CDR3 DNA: TGTGCCAGCAGCTGGAGTCCGGGGGAAGATGAAAAACTGTTTTTT

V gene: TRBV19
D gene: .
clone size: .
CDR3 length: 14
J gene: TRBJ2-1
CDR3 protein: CASSIFDRYNEQFF
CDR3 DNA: TGTGCCAGTAGTATCTTCGACAGATACAATGAGCAGTTCTTC

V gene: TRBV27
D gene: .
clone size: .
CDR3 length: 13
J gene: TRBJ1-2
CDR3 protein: CASSRQDSYGYTF
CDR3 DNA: TGTGCCAGCAGTCGTCAGGACAGCTATGGCTACACCTTC

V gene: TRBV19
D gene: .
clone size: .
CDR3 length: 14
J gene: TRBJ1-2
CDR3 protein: CASKPLGDGGGYTF
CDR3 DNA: TGTGCCAGTAAACCCTTGGGTGACGGGGGTGGCTACACCTTC

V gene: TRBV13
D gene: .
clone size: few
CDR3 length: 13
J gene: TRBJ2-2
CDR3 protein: CASGLSLTGELFF
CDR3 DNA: TGTGCCAGCGGGTTGAGTCTCACCGGGGAGCTGTTTTTT

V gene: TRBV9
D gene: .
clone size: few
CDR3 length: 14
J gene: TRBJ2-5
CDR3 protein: CASSVEGGTGTQYF
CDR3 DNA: TGTGCCAGCAGCGTTGAGGGGGGGACAGGGACCCAGTACTTC

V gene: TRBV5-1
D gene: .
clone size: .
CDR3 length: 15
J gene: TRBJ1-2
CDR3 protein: CASSLLGRINYGYTF
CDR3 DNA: TGTGCCAGCAGCTTGTTGGGCAGGATTAACTATGGCTACACCTTC

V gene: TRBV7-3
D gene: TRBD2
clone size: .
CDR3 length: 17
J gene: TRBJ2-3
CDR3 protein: CASRKNPGTRNPDTQYF
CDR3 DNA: TGTGCCAGCAGAAAGAACCCCGGGACTAGGAATCCAGATACGCAGTATTTT

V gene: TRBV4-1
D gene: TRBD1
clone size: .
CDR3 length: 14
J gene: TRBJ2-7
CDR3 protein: CASSLAKAPRDSGF
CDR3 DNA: TGCGCCAGCAGCTTAGCCAAGGCCCCCCGGGACAGCGGCTTC

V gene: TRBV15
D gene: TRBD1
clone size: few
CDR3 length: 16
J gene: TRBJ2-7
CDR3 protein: CATSRELGQDSYEQYF
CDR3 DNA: TGTGCCACCAGCAGAGAGTTGGGACAGGACTCCTACGAGCAGTACTTC

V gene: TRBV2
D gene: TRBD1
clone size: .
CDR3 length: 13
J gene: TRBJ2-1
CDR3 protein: CATRDRAYNEQFF
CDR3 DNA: TGTGCCACCCGGGACAGGGCCTACAATGAGCAGTTCTTC

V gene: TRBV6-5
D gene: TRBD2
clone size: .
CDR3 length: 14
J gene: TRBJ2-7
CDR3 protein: CASGQPGLGDEQYF
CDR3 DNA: TGTGCCAGCGGTCAGCCGGGACTAGGGGACGAGCAGTACTTC

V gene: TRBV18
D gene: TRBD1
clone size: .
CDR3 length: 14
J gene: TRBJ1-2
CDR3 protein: CASSPTGTNYGYTF
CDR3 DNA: TGTGCCAGCTCACCGACAGGGACTAACTATGGCTACACCTTC

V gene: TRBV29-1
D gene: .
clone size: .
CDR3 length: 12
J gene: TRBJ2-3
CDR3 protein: CSVETGTDTQYF
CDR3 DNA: TGCAGCGTCGAAACGGGAACAGATACGCAGTATTTT

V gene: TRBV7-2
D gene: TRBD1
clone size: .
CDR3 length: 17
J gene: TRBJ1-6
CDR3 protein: CASSLWPPGQGNSPLHF
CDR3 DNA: TGTGCCAGCAGCTTATGGCCCCCGGGACAGGGAAATTCACCCCTCCACTTT

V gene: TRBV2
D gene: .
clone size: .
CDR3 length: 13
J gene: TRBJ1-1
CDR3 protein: CASSGRRNTEAFF
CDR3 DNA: TGTGCCAGCAGTGGACGGAGAAACACTGAAGCTTTCTTT

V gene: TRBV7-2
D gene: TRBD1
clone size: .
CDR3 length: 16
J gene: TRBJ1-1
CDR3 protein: CASTPVGTGGGTEAFF
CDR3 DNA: TGTGCCAGCACCCCAGTAGGTACAGGGGGCGGCACTGAAGCTTTCTTT

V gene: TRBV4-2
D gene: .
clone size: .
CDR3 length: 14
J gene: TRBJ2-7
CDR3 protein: CASSLVASSYEQYF
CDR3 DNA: TGTGCCAGCAGCTTAGTAGCGAGCTCCTACGAGCAGTACTTC

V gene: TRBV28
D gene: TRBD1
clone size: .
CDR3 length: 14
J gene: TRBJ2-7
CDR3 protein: CASSPRQGVYEQYF
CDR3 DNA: TGTGCCAGCAGTCCTAGACAGGGGGTATACGAGCAGTACTTC

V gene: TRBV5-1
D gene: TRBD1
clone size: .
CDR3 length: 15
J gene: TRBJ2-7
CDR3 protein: CASSLDRGFSYEQYF
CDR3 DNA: TGCGCCAGCAGCTTGGACAGGGGTTTCTCCTACGAGCAGTACTTC

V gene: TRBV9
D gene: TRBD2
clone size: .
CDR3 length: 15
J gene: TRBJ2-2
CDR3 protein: CASSVTSGNTGELFF
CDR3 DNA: TGTGCCAGCAGCGTGACTAGCGGTAACACCGGGGAGCTGTTTTTT

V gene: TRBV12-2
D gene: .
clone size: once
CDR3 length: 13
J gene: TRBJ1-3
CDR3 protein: CASRLVCGNTIYF
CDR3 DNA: TGTGCAAGTCGCTTAGTCTGTGGAAACACCATATATTTT

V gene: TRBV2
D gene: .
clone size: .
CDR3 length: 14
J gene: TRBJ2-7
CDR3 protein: CASSERVYSYEQYF
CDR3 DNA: TGTGCCAGCAGTGAAAGGGTCTACTCCTACGAGCAGTACTTC

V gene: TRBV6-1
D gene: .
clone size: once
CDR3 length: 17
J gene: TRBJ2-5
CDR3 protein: CASSEARAAVAQETQYF
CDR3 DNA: TGTGCCAGCAGTGAAGCTCGGGCAGCAGTCGCCCAAGAGACCCAGTACTTC

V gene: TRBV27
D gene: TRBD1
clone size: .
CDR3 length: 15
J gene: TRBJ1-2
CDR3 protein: CASSSRQGGIYGYTF
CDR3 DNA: TGTGCCAGCAGTTCGCGGCAGGGGGGAATTTATGGCTACACCTTC

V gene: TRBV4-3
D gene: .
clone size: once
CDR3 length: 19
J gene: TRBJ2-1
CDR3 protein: CASSQARKRGAVGYNEQFF
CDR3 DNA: TGCGCCAGCAGCCAAGCCCGTAAGCGAGGGGCAGTGGGTTACAATGAGCAGTTCTTC

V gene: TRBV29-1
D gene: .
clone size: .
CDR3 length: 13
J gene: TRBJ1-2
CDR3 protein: CSVETTPNYGYTF
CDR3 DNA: TGCAGCGTTGAAACCACGCCGAACTATGGCTACACCTTC

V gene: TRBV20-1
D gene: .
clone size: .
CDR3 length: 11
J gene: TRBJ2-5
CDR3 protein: CSATGMQTQYF
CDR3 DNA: TGCAGTGCTACAGGGATGCAGACCCAGTACTTC

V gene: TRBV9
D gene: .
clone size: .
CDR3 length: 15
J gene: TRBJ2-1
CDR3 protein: CASSVGGDAYNEQFF
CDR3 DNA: TGTGCCAGCAGCGTAGGAGGGGACGCATACAATGAGCAGTTCTTC

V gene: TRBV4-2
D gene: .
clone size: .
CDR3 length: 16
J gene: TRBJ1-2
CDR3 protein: CASSLEGGGEGYGYTF
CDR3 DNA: TGTGCCAGCAGCTTGGAAGGCGGGGGAGAAGGGTATGGCTACACCTTC

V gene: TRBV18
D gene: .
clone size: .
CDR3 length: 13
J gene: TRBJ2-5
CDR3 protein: CASSPDLQETQYF
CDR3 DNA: TGTGCCAGCTCACCGGACCTACAAGAGACCCAGTACTTC

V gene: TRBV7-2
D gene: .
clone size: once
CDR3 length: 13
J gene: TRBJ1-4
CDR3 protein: CASRGLRSEKLFF
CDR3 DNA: TGTGCCAGCAGGGGCCTGAGGAGTGAAAAACTGTTTTTT

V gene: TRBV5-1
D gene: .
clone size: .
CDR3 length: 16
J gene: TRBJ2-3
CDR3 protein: CASSWGLAASTDTQYF
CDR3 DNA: TGCGCCAGCAGCTGGGGGCTAGCGGCTAGCACAGATACGCAGTATTTT

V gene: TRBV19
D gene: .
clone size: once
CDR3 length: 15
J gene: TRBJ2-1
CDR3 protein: CASSIRGTRYNEQFF
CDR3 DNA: TGTGCCAGTAGTATTAGAGGGACACGCTACAATGAGCAGTTCTTC

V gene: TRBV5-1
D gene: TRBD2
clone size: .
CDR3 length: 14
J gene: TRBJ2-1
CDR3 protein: CASSFRTSGEGEFF
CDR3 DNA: TGCGCCAGCAGCTTCCGGACTAGCGGGGAGGGGGAGTTCTTC

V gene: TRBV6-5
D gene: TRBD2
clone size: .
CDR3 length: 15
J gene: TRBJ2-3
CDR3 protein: CASRWTSGRTDTQYF
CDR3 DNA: TGTGCCAGCAGGTGGACTAGCGGACGCACAGATACGCAGTATTTT

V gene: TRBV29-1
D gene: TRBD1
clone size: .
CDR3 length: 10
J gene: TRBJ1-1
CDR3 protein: CSAGDREAFF
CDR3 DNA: TGCAGCGCGGGGGACAGGGAAGCTTTCTTT

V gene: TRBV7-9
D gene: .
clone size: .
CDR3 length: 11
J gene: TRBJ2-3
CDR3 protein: CASSSRDTQYF
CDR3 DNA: TGTGCCAGCAGCTCCCGAGATACGCAGTATTTT

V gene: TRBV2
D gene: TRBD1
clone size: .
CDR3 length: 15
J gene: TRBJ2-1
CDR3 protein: CASSVQGAGYNEQFF
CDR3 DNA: TGTGCCAGCAGTGTACAGGGGGCAGGTTACAATGAGCAGTTCTTC

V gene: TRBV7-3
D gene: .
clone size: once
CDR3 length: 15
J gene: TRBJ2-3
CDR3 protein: CASSLVGGGRGTQYF
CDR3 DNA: TGTGCCAGCAGCTTAGTCGGGGGTGGAAGGGGTACGCAGTATTTT

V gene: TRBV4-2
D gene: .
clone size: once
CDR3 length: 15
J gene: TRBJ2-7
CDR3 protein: CASSQDQGPPYEQYF
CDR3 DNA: TGTGCCAGCAGCCAAGATCAGGGACCTCCCTACGAGCAGTACTTC

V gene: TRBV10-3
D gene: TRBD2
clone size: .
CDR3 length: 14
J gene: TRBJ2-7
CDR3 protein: CAISPGLAGESQYF
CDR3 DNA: TGTGCCATCAGCCCTGGACTAGCGGGAGAGTCGCAGTACTTC

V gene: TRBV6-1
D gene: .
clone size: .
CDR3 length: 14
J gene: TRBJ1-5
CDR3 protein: CASSEEGGYQPQHF
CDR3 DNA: TGTGCCAGCAGTGAAGAAGGGGGTTATCAGCCCCAGCATTTT

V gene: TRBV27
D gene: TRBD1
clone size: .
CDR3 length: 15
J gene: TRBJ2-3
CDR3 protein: CASSEGGFSTDTQYF
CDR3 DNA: TGTGCCAGCAGCGAAGGGGGCTTCTCCACAGATACGCAGTATTTT

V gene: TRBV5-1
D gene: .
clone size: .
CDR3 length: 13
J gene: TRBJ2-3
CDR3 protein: CASSSESTDTQYF
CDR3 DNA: TGCGCCAGCAGCTCCGAGAGCACAGATACGCAGTATTTT

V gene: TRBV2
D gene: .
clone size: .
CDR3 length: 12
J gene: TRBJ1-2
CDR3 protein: CASDGGIGGYTF
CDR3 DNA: TGTGCCAGCGACGGGGGTATCGGTGGCTACACCTTC

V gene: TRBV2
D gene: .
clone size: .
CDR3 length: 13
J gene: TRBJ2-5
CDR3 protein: CASSEQYQETQYF
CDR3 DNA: TGTGCCAGCAGTGAACAGTACCAAGAGACCCAGTACTTC

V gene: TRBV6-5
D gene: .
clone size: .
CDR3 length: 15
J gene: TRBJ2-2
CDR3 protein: CASRPRHKGTGELFF
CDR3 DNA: TGTGCCAGCAGACCCCGTCACAAAGGAACCGGGGAGCTGTTTTTT

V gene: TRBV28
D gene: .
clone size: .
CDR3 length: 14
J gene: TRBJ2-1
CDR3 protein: CASSFHAALGEQFF
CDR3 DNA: TGTGCCAGCAGTTTTCACGCGGCCCTCGGTGAGCAGTTCTTC

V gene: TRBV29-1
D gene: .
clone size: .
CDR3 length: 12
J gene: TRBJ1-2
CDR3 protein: CSVDRGNYGYTF
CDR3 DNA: TGCAGCGTTGATAGAGGGAACTATGGCTACACCTTC

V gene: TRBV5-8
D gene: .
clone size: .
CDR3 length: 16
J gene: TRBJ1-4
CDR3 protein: CASSPGGSATNEKLFF
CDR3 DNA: TGTGCCAGCAGCCCTGGAGGCAGTGCAACTAATGAAAAACTGTTTTTT

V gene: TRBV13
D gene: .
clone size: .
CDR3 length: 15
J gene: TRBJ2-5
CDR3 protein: CASSPHPRGSETQYF
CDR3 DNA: TGTGCCAGCAGCCCCCACCCCCGGGGGTCAGAGACCCAGTACTTC

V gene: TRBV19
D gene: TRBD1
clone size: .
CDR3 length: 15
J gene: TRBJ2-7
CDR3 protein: CASSIPGQGTYEQYF
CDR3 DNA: TGTGCCAGTAGTATCCCGGGACAGGGCACCTACGAGCAGTACTTC